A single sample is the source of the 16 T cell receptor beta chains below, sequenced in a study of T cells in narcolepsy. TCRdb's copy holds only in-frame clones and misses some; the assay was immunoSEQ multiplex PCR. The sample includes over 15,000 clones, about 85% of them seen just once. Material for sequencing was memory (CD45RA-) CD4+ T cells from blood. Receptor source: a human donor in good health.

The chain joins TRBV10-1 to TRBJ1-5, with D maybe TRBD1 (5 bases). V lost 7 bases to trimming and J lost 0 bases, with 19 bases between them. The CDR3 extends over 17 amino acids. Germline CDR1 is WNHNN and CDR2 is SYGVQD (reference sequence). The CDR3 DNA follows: TGCGCCAGCATAGAGGGTATAGGGGCCGGTAGCAATCAGCCCCAGCATTTT. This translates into CASIEGIGAGSNQPQHF.

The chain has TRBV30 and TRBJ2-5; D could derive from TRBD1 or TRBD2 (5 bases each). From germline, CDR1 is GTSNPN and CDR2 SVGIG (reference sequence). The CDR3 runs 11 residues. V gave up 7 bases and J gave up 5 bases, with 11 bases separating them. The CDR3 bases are TGTGCCTCCAGGGACCGGGAGACCCAGTACTTC. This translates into CASRDRETQYF.

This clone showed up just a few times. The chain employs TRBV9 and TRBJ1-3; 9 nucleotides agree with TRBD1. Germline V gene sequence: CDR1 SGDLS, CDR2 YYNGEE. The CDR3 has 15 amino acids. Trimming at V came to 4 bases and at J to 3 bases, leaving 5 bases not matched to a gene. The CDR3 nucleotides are TGTGCCAGCAGCCAGACAGGGGGTCGTGGAAACACCATATATTTT. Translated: CASSQTGGRGNTIYF.

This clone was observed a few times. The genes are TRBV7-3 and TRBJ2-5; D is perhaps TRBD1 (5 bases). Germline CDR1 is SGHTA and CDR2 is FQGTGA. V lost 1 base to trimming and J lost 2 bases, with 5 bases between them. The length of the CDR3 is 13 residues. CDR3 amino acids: CASSLRTQETQYF. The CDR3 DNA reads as TGTGCCAGCAGCTTAAGGACACAAGAGACCCAGTACTTC.

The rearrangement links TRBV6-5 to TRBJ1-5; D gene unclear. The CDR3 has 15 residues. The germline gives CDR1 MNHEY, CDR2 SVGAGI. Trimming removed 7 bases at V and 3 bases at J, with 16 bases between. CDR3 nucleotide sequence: TGTGCCAGCAAAGACGAGGGCCCGAACAATCAGCCCCAGCATTTT. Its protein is CASKDEGPNNQPQHF.

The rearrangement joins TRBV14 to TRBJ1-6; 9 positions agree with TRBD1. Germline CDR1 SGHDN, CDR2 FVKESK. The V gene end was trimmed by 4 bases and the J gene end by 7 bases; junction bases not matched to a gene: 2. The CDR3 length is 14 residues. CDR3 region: CASSPTGGNSPLHF. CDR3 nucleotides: TGTGCCAGCAGCCCGACAGGGGGGAATTCACCCCTCCACTTT.

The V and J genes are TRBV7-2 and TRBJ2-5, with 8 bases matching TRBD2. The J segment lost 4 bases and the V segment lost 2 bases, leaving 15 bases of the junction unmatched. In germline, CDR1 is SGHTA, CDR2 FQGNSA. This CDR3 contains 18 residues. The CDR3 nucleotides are TGTGCCAGCAGCTTAATAGCAAGGCGGGGGGCGGTAGGAGAGACCCAGTACTTC. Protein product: CASSLIARRGAVGETQYF.

DNA of the CDR3: TGCGCCAGCAGCCCGGGACTTATAAGCACAGATACGCAGTATTTT. It is translated as CASSPGLISTDTQYF. The V gene is TRBV5-1, the J gene TRBJ2-3, with D perhaps TRBD2 (6 bases). V was shortened by 4 bases and J by 0 bases, with 12 bases between the two germline ends. Germline V gives CDR1 SGHRS, CDR2 YFSETQ. The CDR3 length is 15 residues.

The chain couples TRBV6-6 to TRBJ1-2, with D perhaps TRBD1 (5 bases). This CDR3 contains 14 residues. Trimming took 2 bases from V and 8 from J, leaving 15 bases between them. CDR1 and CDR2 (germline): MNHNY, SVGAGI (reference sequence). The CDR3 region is CASSYMSGPGGYTF. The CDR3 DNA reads TGTGCCAGCAGTTACATGTCAGGGCCCGGCGGCTACACCTTC.

CDR3: CASRGTGLLNEQFF. DNA of the CDR3: TGTGCCAGCAGAGGGACAGGGTTGTTGAATGAGCAGTTCTTC. The chain has TRBV6-5 and TRBJ2-1; the match to TRBD1 covers 9 bases. The trim removed 6 bases at V and 7 bases at J, leaving 7 bases unmatched. The CDR3 covers 14 residues. CDR1 and CDR2 (germline): MNHEY, SVGAGI.

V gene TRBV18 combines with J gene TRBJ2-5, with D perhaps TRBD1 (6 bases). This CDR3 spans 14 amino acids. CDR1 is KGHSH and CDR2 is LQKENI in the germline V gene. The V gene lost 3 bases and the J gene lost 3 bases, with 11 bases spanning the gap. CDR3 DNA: TGTGCCAGCTCACCCCGACAGGTAAAAGAGACCCAGTACTTC. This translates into CASSPRQVKETQYF. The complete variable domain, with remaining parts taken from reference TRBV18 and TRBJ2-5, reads NAGVMQNPRHLVRRRGQEARLRCSPMKGHSHVYWYRQLPEEGLKFMVYLQKENIIDESGMPKERFSAEFPKEGPSILRIQQVVRGDSAAYFCASSPRQVKETQYFGPGTRLLVL.

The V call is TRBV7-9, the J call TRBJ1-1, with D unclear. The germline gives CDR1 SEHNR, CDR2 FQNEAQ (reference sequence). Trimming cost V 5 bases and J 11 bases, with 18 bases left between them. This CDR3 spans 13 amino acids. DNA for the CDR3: TGTGCCAGCAGCCCCCTTGGTGGGATTCGGGCTTTCTTT. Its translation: CASSPLGGIRAFF.

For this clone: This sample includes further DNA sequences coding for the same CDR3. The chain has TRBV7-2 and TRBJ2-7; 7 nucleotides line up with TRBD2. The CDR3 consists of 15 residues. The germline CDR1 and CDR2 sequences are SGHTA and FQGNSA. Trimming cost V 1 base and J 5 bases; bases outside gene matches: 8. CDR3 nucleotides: TGTGCCAGCAGCTTAGGACCCAGCGGGGTGGACGAGCAGTACTTC. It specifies CASSLGPSGVDEQYF.

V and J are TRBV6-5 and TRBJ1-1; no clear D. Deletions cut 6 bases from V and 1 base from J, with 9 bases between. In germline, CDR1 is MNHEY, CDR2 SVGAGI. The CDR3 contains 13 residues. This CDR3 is CASSRNRNTEAFF. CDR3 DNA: TGTGCCAGCAGCCGTAATCGGAACACTGAAGCTTTCTTT.

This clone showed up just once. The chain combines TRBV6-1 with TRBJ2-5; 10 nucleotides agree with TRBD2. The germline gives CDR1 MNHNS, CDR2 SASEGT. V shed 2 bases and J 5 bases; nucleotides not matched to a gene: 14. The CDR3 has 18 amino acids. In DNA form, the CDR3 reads TGTGCCAGCAGTGAAATGGTAGGGCTAGCGGGAGCTCGGGAGACCCAGTACTTC. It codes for CASSEMVGLAGARETQYF.

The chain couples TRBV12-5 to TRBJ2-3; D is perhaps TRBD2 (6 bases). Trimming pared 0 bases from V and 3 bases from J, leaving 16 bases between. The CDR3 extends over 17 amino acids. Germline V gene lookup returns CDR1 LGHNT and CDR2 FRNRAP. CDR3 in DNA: TGTGCTAGTGGTTTGGTACCGAGGGGTGGGAGGACAGATACGCAGTATTTT. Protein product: CASGLVPRGGRTDTQYF.